This record looks at one T cell receptor (beta chain) sequence and its context. This entry belongs to a study of blood T cell repertoires in COVID-19. Looking at the study overall: COVID-19 samples from acute and convalescent phases originated in the United States, Italy and Spain.

The V and J ends lost 10 bases and 4 bases, in that order; junction bases with no gene match: 16. CDR1 is LNHDA and CDR2 is SQIVND in the germline V gene (reference sequence). There are 15 residues in the CDR3. Clones were read by immunoSEQ multiplex PCR, and TCRdb kept only the in-frame ones, dropping some. The data show under 350,000 clones, 85% to 90% seen once. All recovered Cohort 3 donors got two negative PCRs, got clearance, or saw symptom resolution. The material sequenced was PBMCs or T cells enriched from blood (not recorded which). This TCR derives from an older woman who had recovered from COVID-19. The genes are TRBV19 and TRBJ2-7, with 7 bases lining up with TRBD2. CDR3 in DNA: TGTGCCACCAGCGGGGCAGGGAACTTAATATACGAGCAGTACTTC. This sequence encodes CATSGAGNLIYEQYF.